This T cell receptor beta chain emerged from a study of identical twins. Germline V gene sequence: CDR1 SGHAT, CDR2 FQDESV (reference sequence). The ends lost 5 bases at V and 6 bases at J; junction bases unmatched: 15. The CDR3 consists of 18 residues. This clonotype occurred a few times. TCRdb re-called the 5' RACE reads with MiXCR, one entry per CDR3 protein. The table has 700,000 or so distinct CDR3 sequences, over 8.5% seen once. In addition, the sample was reused for a study of yellow fever vaccine responses in identical twins.

Source material: PBMCs. The source is a young woman in good health. The rearrangement uses TRBV11-1 and TRBJ2-1, with 11 positions matching TRBD1. This chain's CDR3 is CASSLSSFGQGAINEQFF. Written as DNA, the CDR3 is TGTGCCAGCAGCCTAAGCTCTTTTGGACAGGGGGCAATCAATGAGCAGTTCTTC.